Listed below are T cell receptor beta chains from one sample, sequenced in a study of blood T cell repertoires in COVID-19. Profiling relied on immunoSEQ multiplex PCR, and the TCRdb table lists in-frame clones only, not all of them. The sample lists 400,000 or so clones; roughly 87% were seen once. The sample was PBMCs or T cells enriched from blood (not recorded which). These receptors were obtained from a man aged 18 to 29 who had recovered from COVID-19. Both conserved end residues are part of each CDR3. The order of the fields is clone size, J gene, V gene, D gene, CDR3 DNA, CDR3 protein. The D gene is left open where the match is weak. The listing skips clone size in some rows; elsewhere it reads once, few, many or a size class.

>.|TRBJ2-2|TRBV12-5|TRBD1
TGTGCTAGTGGTACCCTAGGACAGGGGGACACCGGGGAGCTGTTTTTT
CASGTLGQGDTGELFF
>.|TRBJ1-6|TRBV5-1|.
TGCGCCAGCAGCTTGGGGAGGGATTCACCCCTCCACTTT
CASSLGRDSPLHF
>.|TRBJ1-2|TRBV12-3/TRBV12-4|.
TGTGCCAGCAGTTTGGGCGCTGACTATGGCTACACCTTC
CASSLGADYGYTF
>.|TRBJ1-5|TRBV18|.
TGTGCCAGCTCACCCAGGAGGGGAGGAGAGCCCCAGCATTTT
CASSPRRGGEPQHF
>.|TRBJ2-1|TRBV5-1|TRBD2
TGCGCCAGCAGAGGTAGCGGGAGGAACAATGAGCAGTTCTTC
CASRGSGRNNEQFF
>.|TRBJ2-1|TRBV5-4|.
TGTGCCAGCAGCTTGGGCCAACACTCCTACAATGAGCAGTTCTTC
CASSLGQHSYNEQFF
>.|TRBJ1-1|TRBV19|.
TGTGCCAGTAGTCCAGGGTATGTACCTGAAGCTTTCTTT
CASSPGYVPEAFF
>.|TRBJ1-6|TRBV3-1/TRBV3-2|.
TGTGCCAGCAGCCAGGGGACGGACCGGGGGGCCCTCCACTTT
CASSQGTDRGALHF
>.|TRBJ1-2|TRBV5-1|.
TGCGCCAGCAGCTTATCAAATAACTATGGCTACACCTTC
CASSLSNNYGYTF
>.|TRBJ1-2|TRBV5-1|TRBD1
TGCGCCAGCACCACAGGGGCTAATGGCTACACCTTC
CASTTGANGYTF
>.|TRBJ1-1|TRBV9|.
TGTGCCAGCAGCGTAGATGTATTTACTGAAGCTTTCTTT
CASSVDVFTEAFF
>.|TRBJ1-6|TRBV27|TRBD1
TGTGCCAGCAGTCACCGGCCCCCACAGGGGAATTCACCCCTCCACTTT
CASSHRPPQGNSPLHF
>.|TRBJ2-7|TRBV11-2|TRBD2
TGTGCCAGCAGCTTAGAACTAGCGGACTCCTACGAGCAGTACTTC
CASSLELADSYEQYF
>.|TRBJ1-2|TRBV6-5|.
TGTGCCAGCAAAGCCAGGGGATATGGCTACACCTTC
CASKARGYGYTF
>once|TRBJ1-1|TRBV5-8|.
TGTGCCAGCAGACGAGACAGGAACACTGAAGCTTTCTTT
CASRRDRNTEAFF
>.|TRBJ2-1|TRBV5-6|TRBD2
TGTGCCAGCAGCTTGACTAGCGGGGGGTGGCCTGAGCAGTTCTTC
CASSLTSGGWPEQFF
>.|TRBJ2-7|TRBV28|.
TGTGCCAGCAGTTTACGTAGGGGTATGTTTGGCGAGCAGTACTTC
CASSLRRGMFGEQYF
>.|TRBJ1-1|TRBV28|.
TGTGCCACACACCCCGGCAGGGTGGGAACTGAAGCTTTCTTT
CATHPGRVGTEAFF
>.|TRBJ1-2|TRBV11-1|.
TGTGCCAGCAGCTTAGCAGGGGATGGCTACACCTTC
CASSLAGDGYTF
>.|TRBJ1-2|TRBV7-2|TRBD1
TGTGCCAGCAGCTTAAACAGGGGGGACTATGGCTACACCTTC
CASSLNRGDYGYTF
>.|TRBJ1-2|TRBV11-2|.
TGTGCCAGCAGCATACAGGAAATCTATGGCTACACCTTC
CASSIQEIYGYTF
>.|TRBJ1-3|TRBV28|.
TGTGCCAGCAGTTTAGGAGGGGTTCACGGAAACACCATATATTTT
CASSLGGVHGNTIYF
>.|TRBJ2-3|TRBV24-1|TRBD1
TGTGCCACCAGTGATTTGCGGTCGGTCACAGGGGGTACAGATACGCAGTATTTT
CATSDLRSVTGGTDTQYF
>.|TRBJ1-4|TRBV6-5|TRBD1
TGTGCCAGCAGAAGGGCGGCAGGGGGAAAGGAAAAACTGTTTTTT
CASRRAAGGKEKLFF
>.|TRBJ1-6|TRBV6-1|TRBD1
TGTACCAGCAGTGAAGGGACAGAAAATTCACCCCTCCACTTT
CTSSEGTENSPLHF
>.|TRBJ2-1|TRBV2|TRBD2
TGTGCAACAGGGACTAGCGGGAGTTGGGAGCAGTTCTTC
CATGTSGSWEQFF
>once|TRBJ2-6|TRBV6-2/TRBV6-3|TRBD2
TGTGCCAGCAGCCGACCCCCACGGACTAGCGGGATCTCTGGGGCCAACGTCCTGACTTTC
CASSRPPRTSGISGANVLTF
>.|TRBJ1-1|TRBV3-1/TRBV3-2|TRBD1
TGTGCCAGCAGCTCACGGACAGGGGAAACTGAAGCTTTCTTT
CASSSRTGETEAFF
>.|TRBJ1-4|TRBV9|TRBD1
TGTGCCAGCAGCGAGGGACAGGGGAGCGAAAAACTGTTTTTT
CASSEGQGSEKLFF
>.|TRBJ2-2|TRBV18|TRBD1
TGTGCCAGCTCACCAGTCCAGGGGGACACCGGGGAGCTGTTTTTT
CASSPVQGDTGELFF
>.|TRBJ2-7|TRBV5-4|.
TGTGCCAGCAGCTCGGGACTTTTCTCCTACGAGCAGTACTTC
CASSSGLFSYEQYF
>once|TRBJ1-1|TRBV11-1|.
TGTGCCAGCAGCTTACGGGACATTACTGAAGCTTTCTTT
CASSLRDITEAFF
>.|TRBJ1-1|TRBV18|.
TGTGCCAGCTCAACGACAGTTCTGAACACTGAAGCTTTCTTT
CASSTTVLNTEAFF
>.|TRBJ2-3|TRBV7-9|TRBD2
TGTGCCAGCAGCTACCTAGCGGAAAGCACAGATACGCAGTATTTT
CASSYLAESTDTQYF
>.|TRBJ2-2|TRBV24-1|TRBD1
TGTGCCACCAGTGATTTGACCCACAGGGGTGAGAGGGAGCTGTTTTTT
CATSDLTHRGERELFF
>few|TRBJ1-3|TRBV11-2|TRBD1
TGTGCCAGCAGCAGCGACAGGGTGACTGGAAACACCATATATTTT
CASSSDRVTGNTIYF
>.|TRBJ1-4|TRBV19|TRBD1
TGTGCCAGTAGTACCTTGCCGGGACAGGGGGGGTATGAAAAACTGTTTTTT
CASSTLPGQGGYEKLFF
>.|TRBJ1-5|TRBV12-5|TRBD1
TGTGCTAGTGGTTTGGGCGGACAGGGTAGAAATCAGCCCCAGCATTTT
CASGLGGQGRNQPQHF
>.|TRBJ2-2|TRBV19|.
TGTGCCAGTAGGCGGCGGGGGAACACCGGGGAGCTGTTTTTT
CASRRRGNTGELFF
>.|TRBJ1-6|TRBV5-6|TRBD1
TGTGCCAGCAGCTCCCAGGGGGCGGGATCACCCCTCCACTTT
CASSSQGAGSPLHF
>.|TRBJ1-5|TRBV3-1/TRBV3-2|.
TGTGCCAGCAGCCAAGACAGGTTTCAGCCCCAGCATTTT
CASSQDRFQPQHF
>.|TRBJ1-2|TRBV3-1/TRBV3-2|.
TGTGCCAGCAGCCGCCCGGGAAGCCCGACGAGCTACACCTTC
CASSRPGSPTSYTF
>.|TRBJ1-5|TRBV4-1|TRBD1
TGCGCCAGCAGCCTAACCCTAAAAACAGGGGAAGGACAGCCCCAGCATTTT
CASSLTLKTGEGQPQHF
>.|TRBJ2-2|TRBV7-9|.
TGTGCCAGCAGCTTAGGAGCGGGCCACAACGGGGAGCTGTTTTTT
CASSLGAGHNGELFF
>.|TRBJ1-2|TRBV5-4|TRBD1
TGTGCCAGCAGCGAGGACAGGGCAAACGGCTACACCTTC
CASSEDRANGYTF
>.|TRBJ2-7|TRBV7-9|TRBD2
TGTGCCAGCAGCCGAGCCGGGAGGGCTGAAGAGCAGTACTTC
CASSRAGRAEEQYF
>.|TRBJ1-6|TRBV14|.
TGTGCCAGCAGCCAAGGAAGGAGTTATAATTCACCCCTCCACTTT
CASSQGRSYNSPLHF
>.|TRBJ1-4|TRBV28|.
TGTGCCAGCAGTTTAGGAGTCCGGCCAAATGAAAAACTGTTTTTT
CASSLGVRPNEKLFF
>.|TRBJ1-1|TRBV3-1/TRBV3-2|.
TGTGCCAGCAGCCAAGACAGATTGGAAGCTTTCTTT
CASSQDRLEAFF
>.|TRBJ1-6|TRBV6-4|.
TGTGCCAGCAGTGAGGAGGGGACCATTCAGGAGCGGTCACCCCTCCACTTT
CASSEEGTIQERSPLHF
>.|TRBJ1-6|TRBV7-6|.
TGTGCCAGCAGCCTCACTAAAAGCGGGGTTTTCGATTCACCCCTCCACTTT
CASSLTKSGVFDSPLHF